This record looks at one TCR beta chain sequence and its context. The sample belongs to a study of blood T cell repertoires in COVID-19. Study summary: Both acute and convalescent COVID-19 samples were obtained from the United States, Italy and Spain.

Recovered Cohort 3 donors showed two negative PCRs, clearance, or symptom resolution. The CDR3 is made up of 14 amino acids. Germline V lookup: CDR1 SNHLY, CDR2 FYNNEI. The ends were cut back, 2 bases at V and 8 bases at J, with 10 bases in the middle. Clones were read by immunoSEQ multiplex PCR, and TCRdb kept only the in-frame ones, dropping some. The sample contains 250,000 to 350,000 clones, about nine tenths of which appear only once. Sequencing was carried out using PBMCs or T cells enriched from blood (not recorded which). The source of this sequence is a woman under 30 who had recovered from COVID-19. V usage is TRBV2 and J usage is TRBJ1-6; TRBD1 is a possible D gene (5 bases). CDR3 protein: CASSEKGFYSPLHF. The CDR3 DNA reads TGTGCCAGCAGTGAAAAGGGGTTTTATTCACCCCTCCACTTT.